One and the same sample provided the 20 T cell receptor beta chains below, sequenced in a study of naive CD8 T cells in extremely preterm neonates. Deliveries were elective term cesareans at roughly 35-43 weeks, with no labor or membrane rupture. This table comes from immunoSEQ multiplex PCR, and its TCRdb copy is limited to in-frame clones, with some not included. In the table there are 4,500 to 6,000 clones, 95% to 98% of which are singletons. The material sequenced was naive CD8+ T cells from cord blood. The receptors originated from a newborn in good health.

J is TRBJ2-5 and V is TRBV29-1, with TRBD2 matching 11 bases. The J call is in doubt because the DNA end fits TRBJ2-7 better. Germline loops: CDR1 SQVTM, CDR2 ANQGSEA. CDR3 length: 13 residues. CDR3 nucleotide sequence: TGCAGCGTTTGGACTAGCGGGTCCCACGAGCAGTACTTC. It codes for CSVWTSGSHEQYF.

The rearrangement links TRBV5-4 to TRBJ1-1; a weak D match, TRBD1 (6 bases). V gave up 6 bases and J gave up 0 bases, with 18 bases separating them. The CDR3 has 16 amino acids. CDR1 is SGHNT and CDR2 is YYREEE in the germline V gene (reference sequence). The CDR3 here is CASTRGPTTMNTEAFF. CDR3 in DNA: TGTGCCAGCACCAGGGGCCCCACAACCATGAACACTGAAGCTTTCTTT. Full variable domain (remainder filled in from reference TRBV5-4 and TRBJ1-1): ETGVTQSPTHLIKTRGQQVTLRCSSQSGHNTVSWYQQALGQGPQFIFQYYREEENGRGNFPPRFSGLQFPNYSSELNVNALELDDSALYLCASTRGPTTMNTEAFFGQGTRLTVV.

J is TRBJ2-3 and V is TRBV21-1; TRBD2 was called by the table and not checked on the DNA. TRBV21-1 is given as a pseudogene. This CDR3 is built from 17 residues. The CDR3 here is CASTKGGGPFSTDTQYF. CDR3 nucleotide sequence: TGTGCCAGCACCAAGGGGGGGGGTCCCTTTAGCACAGATACGCAGTATTTT.

This rearrangement joins TRBV6-1 to TRBJ2-3; D is unclear. This CDR3 spans 13 amino acids. Trimming removed 11 bases from V and 4 bases from J, with 16 bases in between. In germline, CDR1 is MNHNS, CDR2 SASEGT. The DNA for the CDR3 is TGTGCCGCCAGCGTCCTAGAAGCAGATACGCAGTATTTT. Translating it yields CAASVLEADTQYF.

V gene TRBV7-2 combines with J gene TRBJ1-2; D possibly corresponds to TRBD1 (6 bases). Trimming stripped 1 base from V and 5 bases from J, with 17 bases between. This CDR3 has 16 amino acids. CDR1 SGHTA and CDR2 FQGNSA come from the germline V gene. CDR3 nucleotide sequence: TGTGCCAGCAGCTTAGTTGTCGGGGGGGGCCCTTATGGCTACACCTTC. Amino acid sequence: CASSLVVGGGPYGYTF.

V usage is TRBV7-2 and J usage is TRBJ2-2, with 9 nucleotides matching TRBD2. The length of the CDR3 is 16 residues. Germline CDR1 and CDR2: SGHTA and FQGNSA. Unmatched junction bases numbered 6, after V lost 2 bases and J lost 5 bases. CDR3 nucleotides: TGTGCCAGCAGCTTAAGTGCGGGGGGGCTGACCGGGGAGCTGTTTTTT. Its translation is CASSLSAGGLTGELFF.

The CDR3 loop reads CASSQDVGQGSEKLFF. The CDR3 DNA reads as TGTGCCAGCAGCCAAGATGTTGGTCAGGGGTCGGAAAAACTGTTTTTT. This chain joins TRBV14 and TRBJ1-4, with D possibly being TRBD1 (6 bases). The germline V gene encodes CDR1 SGHDN and CDR2 FVKESK. The V and J ends lost 0 bases and 8 bases respectively, with 16 bases between them. The CDR3 has 16 amino acids.

The V call is TRBV5-4, the J call TRBJ1-1; possible D gene TRBD1, 5 bases. Germline values: CDR1 SGHNT, CDR2 YYREEE (reference sequence). This CDR3 has 17 residues. The V end was cut by 0 bases, the J end by 0 bases, with 15 bases between. The CDR3 DNA is TGTGCCAGCAGCTTGGAGCTCTGGGGGGGAATGAACACTGAAGCTTTCTTT. Encoded protein: CASSLELWGGMNTEAFF.

The chain combines TRBV28 with TRBJ2-3; 9 bases map to TRBD2. The germline gives CDR1 MDHEN, CDR2 SYDVKM. V dropped 7 bases and J dropped 5; count of bases not matched to a gene: 7. This CDR3 comprises 14 residues. CDR3 coding DNA: TGTGCCAGCAAGGGCGGGGGGGCCCAAGATACGCAGTATTTT. Protein product: CASKGGGAQDTQYF. Variable domain in full (rest from reference TRBV28 and TRBJ2-3): DVKVTQSSRYLVKRTGEKVFLECVQDMDHENMFWYRQDPGLGLRLIYFSYDVKMKEKGDIPEGYSVSREKKERFSLILESASTNQTSMYLCASKGGGAQDTQYFGPGTRLTVL.

The chain uses TRBV27 and TRBJ2-1; D perhaps matches TRBD2 (7 bases). V was clipped by 8 bases and J by 9 bases, with 23 bases between them. Germline V gene sequence: CDR1 MNHEY, CDR2 SMNVEV (reference sequence). There are 15 residues in the CDR3. CDR3: CASSLIEGGPGEQFF. DNA for the CDR3: TGTGCCAGCTCTCTTATAGAGGGGGGGCCAGGTGAGCAGTTCTTC.

This chain connects TRBV27 to TRBJ2-1; 13 bases match TRBD2. Looked up from germline, CDR1 is MNHEY and CDR2 is SMNVEV (reference sequence). This CDR3 has 15 amino acids. Germline trimming cut 4 bases from V and 6 bases from J; bases unmatched to any gene: 3. The chain's CDR3 is CASSSGTSGANEQFF. CDR3 coding DNA: TGTGCCAGCAGTTCTGGGACTAGCGGGGCCAATGAGCAGTTCTTC.

The chain links TRBV27 to TRBJ1-6, with 7 nucleotides matching TRBD1. Germline trimming cut 3 bases from V and 9 bases from J; bases unmatched to any gene: 5. This CDR3 region has 14 residues. Germline loops: CDR1 MNHEY, CDR2 SMNVEV (reference sequence). The CDR3 sequence: CASSLEGAGSPLHF. CDR3 DNA sequence: TGTGCCAGCAGTTTGGAGGGGGCAGGTTCACCCCTCCACTTT.

The rearrangement joins TRBV7-6 to TRBJ2-6, with D possibly being TRBD1 (6 bases). The CDR3 has 16 residues. CDR1 and CDR2 from the germline V gene are SGHVS and FNYEAQ. V was shortened by 5 bases and J by 0 bases, with 11 bases between the two germline ends. CDR3 in amino acids: CASSTPDSSGANVLTF. The CDR3 DNA reads TGTGCCAGCAGCACCCCGGACAGCTCTGGGGCCAACGTCCTGACTTTC.

This chain uses TRBV11-2 with TRBJ2-3; 7 bases fit TRBD2. Germline CDR1 reads SGHAT; CDR2 reads FQNNGV. Trimming removed 0 bases from V and 4 bases from J; junction bases left unmatched: 13. The CDR3 loop spans 18 amino acids. For the CDR3, the DNA is TGTGCCAGCAGCTTAGATCAGTTGGCGGGGGTTCGTCCAGATACGCAGTATTTT. Protein product: CASSLDQLAGVRPDTQYF.

The V and J genes are TRBV7-3 and TRBJ1-1; a possible D gene is TRBD1 (5 bases). The CDR3 loop spans 17 amino acids. The V gene's germline CDR1 is SGHTA and CDR2 FQGTGA. V was shortened by 5 bases and J by 4 bases, with 23 bases between the two germline ends. The CDR3 sequence is CASSPLPGLPSLTEAFF. The CDR3 DNA reads as TGTGCCAGCAGCCCACTCCCGGGACTTCCCAGCCTCACTGAAGCTTTCTTT.

This clone was detected only once. The chain couples TRBV7-3 to TRBJ2-3; D may be TRBD2 (6 bases). This CDR3 region has 14 residues. CDR1 and CDR2 (germline): SGHTA, FQGTGA. V shed 4 bases and J shed 6 bases, with 14 bases lying between them. CDR3: CASSSVGAGDTQYF. The CDR3 DNA follows: TGTGCCAGCAGCTCCGTCGGGGCGGGGGATACGCAGTATTTT.

This rearrangement joins TRBV7-6 to TRBJ2-2; D perhaps matches TRBD1 (5 bases). Germline CDR1 is SGHVS and CDR2 is FNYEAQ. This CDR3 contains 18 residues. Deletions cut 4 bases from V and 0 bases from J, with 18 bases between. The CDR3 bases are TGTGCCAGCAGCTCCAACTGGCCAGGGCTATCGAACACCGGGGAGCTGTTTTTT. Protein: CASSSNWPGLSNTGELFF.

The genes are TRBV27 and TRBJ2-7; weak D call: TRBD1 (5 bases). The ends were cut back, 6 bases at V and 0 bases at J, with 9 bases in the middle. The CDR3 is made up of 13 amino acids. Germline CDR1 reads MNHEY; CDR2 reads SMNVEV (reference sequence). In DNA, the CDR3 is TGTGCCAGCAGCCATGGGGCCTCCTACGAGCAGTACTTC. Translation gives CASSHGASYEQYF.

The J gene is TRBJ2-5, the V gene TRBV9; the match to TRBD1 covers 8 bases. This CDR3 region has 12 residues. V trimming: 3 bases; J trimming: 5 bases; junction bases outside the gene matches: 0. Germline V gene sequence: CDR1 SGDLS, CDR2 YYNGEE. Here the CDR3 reads CASSGTGETQYF. The CDR3, as DNA: TGTGCCAGCAGCGGGACAGGGGAGACCCAGTACTTC.

The chain is built from TRBV14 and TRBJ1-1; TRBD1 is a possible D gene (5 bases). Trimming removed 0 bases from V and 4 bases from J, with 9 bases in between. This CDR3 is 14 amino acids long. CDR1 and CDR2 (germline): SGHDN, FVKESK. Here the CDR3 DNA reads TGTGCCAGCAGCCAAGACAGGGCGACCACTGAAGCTTTCTTT. This encodes CASSQDRATTEAFF.